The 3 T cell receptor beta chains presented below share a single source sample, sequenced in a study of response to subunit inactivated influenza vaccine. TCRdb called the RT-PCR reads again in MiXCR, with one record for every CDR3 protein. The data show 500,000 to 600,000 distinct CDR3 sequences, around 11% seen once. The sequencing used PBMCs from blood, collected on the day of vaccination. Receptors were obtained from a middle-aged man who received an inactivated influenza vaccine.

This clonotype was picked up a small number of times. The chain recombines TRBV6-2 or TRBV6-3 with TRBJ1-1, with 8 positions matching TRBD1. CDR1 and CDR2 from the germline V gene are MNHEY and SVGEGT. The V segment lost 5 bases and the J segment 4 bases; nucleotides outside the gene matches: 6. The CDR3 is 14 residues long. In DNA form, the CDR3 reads TGTGCCAGCAGTCGTCCCCAGGGGGCCACTGAAGCTTTCTTT. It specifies CASSRPQGATEAFF.

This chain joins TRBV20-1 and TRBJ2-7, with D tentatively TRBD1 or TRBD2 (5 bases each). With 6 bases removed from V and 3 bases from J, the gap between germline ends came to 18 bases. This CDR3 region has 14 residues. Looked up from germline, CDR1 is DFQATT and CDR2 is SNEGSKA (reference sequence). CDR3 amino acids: CSASSRERVYEQYF. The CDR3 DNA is TGCAGTGCAAGTTCCAGGGAGCGCGTCTACGAGCAGTACTTC.

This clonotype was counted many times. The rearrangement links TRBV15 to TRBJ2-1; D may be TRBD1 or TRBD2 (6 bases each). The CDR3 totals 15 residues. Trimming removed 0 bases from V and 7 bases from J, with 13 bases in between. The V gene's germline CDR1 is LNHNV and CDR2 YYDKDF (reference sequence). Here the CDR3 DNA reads TGTGCCACCAGCAGAGAACAGGGACTTGGGAATGAGCAGTTCTTC. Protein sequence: CATSREQGLGNEQFF. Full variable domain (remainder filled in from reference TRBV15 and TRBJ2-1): DAMVIQNPRYQVTQFGKPVTLSCSQTLNHNVMYWYQQKSSQAPKLLFHYYDKDFNNEADTPDNFQSRRPNTSFCFLDIRSPGLGDTAMYLCATSREQGLGNEQFFGPGTRLTVL.